Sequencing of this T cell receptor beta chain was carried out in a study of T cell repertoires in cytomegalovirus infection. Background on the study: Both CMV infection and a matching HLA type were indicated by public TCR beta signatures.

V was clipped by 1 base and J by 0 bases; unmatched bases: 7. Per germline, CDR1 SGHVS and CDR2 FQNEAQ. This CDR3 is built from 18 residues. This clonotype showed up many times. Via MiXCR, TCRdb re-called the reads, giving one row per CDR3 protein. The data hold some 180,000 distinct CDR3 sequences, with roughly 9% observed a single time. The sequenced sample consisted of PBMCs. The receptor's source is a human donor in good health (CMV status not recorded). Some clones in this sample may be carry-over from other donors' samples. The genes are TRBV7-8 and TRBJ2-4; 9 bases map to TRBD1. CDR3: CASSLGTGVMLAKNIQYF. The CDR3 region has the DNA TGTGCCAGCAGCTTAGGGACAGGGGTTATGTTAGCCAAAAACATTCAGTACTTC.